Listed below are T cell receptor beta chains from one sample, sequenced in a study of T cell changes during pregnancy in multiple sclerosis. The method was immunoSEQ multiplex PCR; TCRdb's version includes in-frame clones alone and lacks a portion of them. Of some 40,000 clones in the sample, roughly 91% were seen once. Sequenced material: CD4+ T cells from peripheral blood mononuclear cells, taken in the first trimester of pregnancy. Every receptor here comes from a female donor with multiple sclerosis, enrolled in a pregnancy study. Each CDR3 is given with its conserved first and last residue. D genes are given only for firm matches. Size tells how often a clone was seen (once, few, many) or the class of an expanded clone, and some rows leave it out.

TRBV5-1	TRBJ2-3	-	-	15	TGCGCCAGCAGCTTGGGCGGAGATAGCACAGATACGCAGTATTTT	CASSLGGDSTDTQYF
TRBV5-5	TRBJ1-1	-	TRBD1	16	TGTGCCAGCAGCTTGCGGACAGGTAAGAGGAACACTGAAGCTTTCTTT	CASSLRTGKRNTEAFF
TRBV4-1	TRBJ1-2	-	TRBD1	16	TGCGCCAGCAGCCAGATACAGGGGGCGCATCTAGGGGGCTACACCTTC	CASSQIQGAHLGGYTF
TRBV10-3	TRBJ2-1	once	-	14	TGTGCCATCTCGAGGAGCGGCTCCTACAATGAGCAGTTCTTC	CAISRSGSYNEQFF
TRBV5-1	TRBJ2-7	-	-	15	TGCGCCAGCAGCTGGCAGGGGCAGAGCTCCTACGAGCAGTACTTC	CASSWQGQSSYEQYF
TRBV28	TRBJ2-7	-	TRBD1	13	TGTGCCAGCAGCTCGGGACAGAGAGGTGTGCAGTACTTC	CASSSGQRGVQYF
TRBV18	TRBJ1-5	-	-	14	TGTGCCAGCTCCCCTCAGAAGAGCAATCAGCCCCAGCATTTT	CASSPQKSNQPQHF
TRBV4-2	TRBJ1-5	-	TRBD1	16	TGTGCCAGCAGCCAAGAGGCAGGGGGTCCCCTACAGCCCCAGCATTTT	CASSQEAGGPLQPQHF
TRBV5-4	TRBJ2-3	once	-	14	TGTGCCAGCAGCTATAGCGGCCCCACAGATACGCAGTATTTT	CASSYSGPTDTQYF
TRBV19	TRBJ2-7	-	-	12	TGTGCCCATTTGTGGGAAGGGGACGAGCAGTACTTC	CAHLWEGDEQYF
TRBV7-6	TRBJ1-1	-	TRBD1	15	TGTGCCAGCAGCACAGAAAGGGACAGGGGGAGTGAAGCTTTCTTT	CASSTERDRGSEAFF
TRBV7-2	TRBJ1-2	-	-	13	TGTGCCAGCAGCTTAGCAGGAGGTAATGGCTACACCTTC	CASSLAGGNGYTF
TRBV5-6	TRBJ1-1	-	TRBD1	17	TGTGCCAGCAGCTTGGCCGGGACAGGGTATGAGAACACTGAAGCTTTCTTT	CASSLAGTGYENTEAFF
TRBV27	TRBJ1-5	-	-	15	TGTGCCAGCAGTTTACTACCTAGAGGCAATCAGCCCCAGCATTTT	CASSLLPRGNQPQHF
TRBV6-5	TRBJ2-7	-	TRBD2	14	TGTGCCAGCAGCAGAAGCGGGAGGTACTACGAGCAGTACTTC	CASSRSGRYYEQYF
TRBV11-1	TRBJ2-1	-	TRBD2	16	TGTGCCAGCATTCCGGGTGGGACTAGCGGGAGGAATGAGCAGTTCTTC	CASIPGGTSGRNEQFF
TRBV27	TRBJ1-2	-	-	14	TGTGCCAGCAGTTTATACGACGGGGGCTATGGCTACACCTTC	CASSLYDGGYGYTF
TRBV2	TRBJ1-2	-	-	13	TGTGCCAGCAGCCCCCAGGGTATTTATGGCTACACCTTC	CASSPQGIYGYTF
TRBV28	TRBJ1-1	-	-	12	TGTGCCAGCAGTTTATGGAGCACTGAAGCTTTCTTT	CASSLWSTEAFF
TRBV5-1	TRBJ2-3	-	TRBD2	17	TGCGCCAGCAGCTTAAGCGGGAAGGCCCTTAGCACAGATACGCAGTATTTT	CASSLSGKALSTDTQYF
TRBV11-2	TRBJ2-5	once	-	15	TGTGCCAGCAGCTTAACGGTAGCAGAGAAAGAGACCCAGTACTTC	CASSLTVAEKETQYF
TRBV7-6	TRBJ2-7	-	TRBD2	16	TGTGCCAGCAGCTCGGTCACTAGCGGGAGTTCCCACGAGCAGTACTTC	CASSSVTSGSSHEQYF
TRBV2	TRBJ2-4	-	-	15	TGTGCCAGCAGCGGCCCGGGATTAGCCAAAAACATTCAGTACTTC	CASSGPGLAKNIQYF
TRBV11-2	TRBJ1-1	-	-	14	TGTGCCAGCAGCTTCTTTACAGGGAACACTGAAGCTTTCTTT	CASSFFTGNTEAFF
TRBV7-9	TRBJ2-1	-	TRBD2	14	TGTGCCAGCAGCTTAGGCGGGAGGGACAATGAGCAGTTCTTC	CASSLGGRDNEQFF
TRBV7-2	TRBJ1-3	-	-	15	TGTGCCAGCAGCTACGGACAGCCCGGGGGAAACACCATATATTTT	CASSYGQPGGNTIYF
TRBV30	TRBJ1-2	once	-	15	TGTGCCCGGGCCGGACGAGGGGAGGGGAACTATGGCTACACCTTC	CARAGRGEGNYGYTF
TRBV28	TRBJ1-2	-	-	14	TGTGCCAGCAGTTCCGGCTTTTCGGGGAATGGCTACACCTTC	CASSSGFSGNGYTF
TRBV5-4	TRBJ1-2	-	-	15	TGTGCCAGCAGCTTGGTGGGAGGGAAAGTTGGGGGCTACACCTTC	CASSLVGGKVGGYTF